This T cell receptor (beta chain) was identified in a study of T-cell memory formation after mild COVID-19. This CDR3 is 14 amino acids long. Trimming pared 0 bases from V and 5 bases from J, leaving 11 bases between. In germline, CDR1 is SGHNT, CDR2 YYREEE (reference sequence). TCRdb processed the 5' RACE reads anew with MiXCR; each CDR3 protein has one entry. Of 150,000 to 200,000 distinct CDR3 sequences listed, approximately 17% are singletons. The study's findings and limits: Nothing confirmed that second-wave clones peaking on day 37 were specific for SARS-CoV-2. Day 15 to 85 contracting clones showed balanced CD4/CD8; day 15 to 37 expanders favored CD4+.

Comment on this clonotype: Its antigen is unknown.

The sequence was obtained from a man aged 18-30 years who had mild COVID-19 (a few samples of this study predate the infection). Cell type and time point are not known. The chain is built from TRBV5-4 and TRBJ2-5, with D perhaps matching TRBD2 (5 bases). The sequenced sample consisted of PBMCs or a T cell subset sorted from them (not recorded which). The CDR3 reads CASSLGAEKETQYF. In DNA, the CDR3 is TGTGCCAGCAGCTTGGGAGCGGAAAAGGAGACCCAGTACTTC. Full variable domain (missing parts from reference TRBV5-4 and TRBJ2-5): ETGVTQSPTHLIKTRGQQVTLRCSSQSGHNTVSWYQQALGQGPQFIFQYYREEENGRGNFPPRFSGLQFPNYSSELNVNALELDDSALYLCASSLGAEKETQYFGPGTRLLVL.